The next 32 T cell receptor beta chains were all read from a single sample in a study of T cell repertoires in cytomegalovirus infection. TCRdb independently ran MiXCR on the reads; one entry per CDR3 protein. This table has some 200,000 distinct CDR3 sequences, around 40% appearing once. Their target antigens are unknown. The material sequenced was CD8+ T cells from cultured PBMCs, taken from culture after CMV antigen stimulation. These receptors all stem from a human donor in good health (CMV status not recorded). Some clones in this sample may be carry-over from other donors' samples.

This clonotype has a single count. The chain is built from TRBV6-8 and TRBJ1-5; D gene uncertain. The germline V and J ends were trimmed by 5 bases and 4 bases, with 9 bases remaining between them. The germline gives CDR1 MNHGY, CDR2 SAAAGT. The length of the CDR3 is 13 residues. The CDR3 DNA reads TGTGCCAGCAGTGTCCTGGGGAATCAGCCCCAGCATTTT. Amino acid sequence: CASSVLGNQPQHF.

This clonotype appeared many times. V and J are TRBV7-6 and TRBJ1-2; perhaps TRBD1 as D (5 bases). CDR1 is SGHVS, CDR2 FNYEAQ, per germline. CDR3 size: 14 residues. V lost 5 bases and J lost 5, with 15 bases in between. In nucleotides, the CDR3 is TGTGCCAGCAGCCCTTTTGGGGGTGTTTATGGCTACACCTTC. This encodes CASSPFGGVYGYTF.

This clonotype was counted at least ten times. This chain uses TRBV27 with TRBJ2-1; D is undetermined. Germline CDR1 MNHEY, CDR2 SMNVEV (reference sequence). V was cut by 6 bases and J by 0 bases, with 6 bases left in between. This CDR3 is 13 amino acids long. In DNA form, the CDR3 reads TGTGCCAGCAGGGATAGCTCCTACAATGAGCAGTTCTTC. It specifies CASRDSSYNEQFF.

The genes are TRBV2 and TRBJ1-3; D unresolved. V gave up 2 bases and J gave up 0 bases, with 20 bases separating them. The CDR3 length is 19 residues. Germline V gene data show CDR1 as SNHLY and CDR2 as FYNNEI. The CDR3 region has the DNA TGTGCCAGCAGTGAATGGAAGAAACCCTGGTTGATCTCTGGAAACACCATATATTTT. Translation: CASSEWKKPWLISGNTIYF.

This clonotype was seen only a few times. The gene calls are TRBV4-1 and TRBJ2-1, with D unclear. The V end was cut by 1 base, the J end by 5 bases, with 12 bases between. CDR3 length equals 15 residues. Looked up from germline, CDR1 is MGHRA and CDR2 is YSYEKL. The CDR3 sequence: CASSQVTQRHNEQFF. DNA of the CDR3: TGCGCCAGCAGCCAAGTTACACAACGCCACAATGAGCAGTTCTTC.

This clonotype has only a few counts. The chain couples TRBV25-1 to TRBJ2-2, with D hard to call. CDR3 length: 15 amino acids. V lost 4 bases, J lost 0 bases, and 9 bases lay in between. The germline V gene has CDR1 MGHDK and CDR2 SYGVNS. In nucleotides, the CDR3 is TGTGCCAGCAGTGTAAACGAAGCGAACACCGGGGAGCTGTTTTTT. It codes for CASSVNEANTGELFF.

The V gene is TRBV11-2, the J gene TRBJ1-1; perhaps TRBD1 as D (5 bases). CDR3 length equals 15 residues. V was shortened by 1 base and J by 0 bases, with 9 bases between the two germline ends. CDR1 and CDR2 from the germline V gene are SGHAT and FQNNGV. CDR3: CASSLGSGMNTEAFF. CDR3 in DNA: TGTGCCAGCAGCTTAGGTTCAGGGATGAACACTGAAGCTTTCTTT.

This clonotype appeared a few times. V usage is TRBV7-9 and J usage is TRBJ2-1; D is possibly TRBD2 (7 bases). The CDR3 spans 16 residues. Germline lookup yields CDR1 SEHNR and CDR2 FQNEAQ (reference sequence). Trimming took 3 bases from V and 9 from J, leaving 21 bases between them. For the CDR3, the DNA is TGTGCCAGCAGCTTGAGGGGGGGCCGTCTGTCGATTGAGCAGTTCTTC. It yields the protein CASSLRGGRLSIEQFF.

The chain employs TRBV10-3 and TRBJ2-7; no clear D. The CDR3 loop spans 12 amino acids. Germline V CDR1 and CDR2: ENHRY, SYGVKD. The V end was cut by 2 bases, the J end by 4 bases, with 6 bases between. The CDR3 nucleotides are TGTGCCATCAGTGAGGGAGTTTACGAGCAGTACTTC. Translation: CAISEGVYEQYF.

This rearrangement joins TRBV30 to TRBJ2-2, with 16 bases aligning to TRBD2. Germline assignment: CDR1 GTSNPN and CDR2 SVGIG (reference sequence). V shed 2 bases, J shed 5 bases, and the junction held 8 bases outside the gene matches. The CDR3 extends over 18 amino acids. The CDR3 sequence: CAWSPGTSGRAGTGELFF. The DNA for the CDR3 is TGTGCCTGGAGTCCCGGGACTAGCGGGAGGGCCGGAACCGGGGAGCTGTTTTTT.

This chain's CDR3 is CASSIGQRSNYGYTF. CDR3 sequence (DNA): TGTGCCAGCAGCATCGGACAGCGTTCTAACTATGGCTACACCTTC. This chain connects TRBV11-2 to TRBJ1-2; maybe TRBD1 (6 bases). From germline, CDR1 is SGHAT and CDR2 FQNNGV. The CDR3 consists of 15 residues. V was shortened by 5 bases and J by 0 bases, with 13 bases between the two germline ends.

The CDR3 reads CASSELAGGRTQYF. As DNA, the CDR3 is TGTGCCAGCAGTGAATTAGCGGGGGGACGTACGCAGTATTTT. The J gene is TRBJ2-3, the V gene TRBV6-4; 10 nucleotides match TRBD2. Trimming at V came to 3 bases and at J to 8 bases, leaving 5 bases not matched to a gene. The CDR3 contains 14 residues. Germline V gene lookup returns CDR1 MRHNA and CDR2 SNTAGT.

The chain uses TRBV2 and TRBJ2-7; 7 nucleotides line up with TRBD1. V was pared by 4 bases and J by 4 bases, with 4 bases of the junction left unmatched. Germline CDR1 reads SNHLY; CDR2 reads FYNNEI. The CDR3 sequence is 13 residues long. The CDR3 protein is CASSVPTGYEQYF. DNA of the CDR3: TGTGCCAGCAGTGTCCCGACAGGGTACGAGCAGTACTTC.

The gene calls are TRBV12-3 or TRBV12-4 and TRBJ2-1, with D perhaps matching TRBD1 or TRBD2 (7 bases each). There are 17 residues in the CDR3. V was clipped by 1 base and J by 1 base, with 14 bases between them. CDR3 nucleotides: TGTGCCAGCAGTTTAGGGGAGGGGGCTCCATCCTACAATGAGCAGTTCTTC. It translates to CASSLGEGAPSYNEQFF.

The chain is built from TRBV20-1 and TRBJ1-2; no clear D. There are 14 residues in the CDR3. Trimming took off 6 bases at V and 5 bases at J, with 19 bases between the two ends. In germline, CDR1 is DFQATT, CDR2 SNEGSKA (reference sequence). CDR3 DNA sequence: TGCAGTGCCCTGAGGGCTGGGATGGGGTATGGCTACACCTTC. It is translated as CSALRAGMGYGYTF.

The sample holds a few counts of this clonotype. The J gene is TRBJ1-2, the V gene TRBV19; D unresolved. Trimming stripped 8 bases from V and 0 bases from J, with 7 bases between. Germline V gene data show CDR1 as LNHDA and CDR2 as SQIVND (reference sequence). This CDR3 region has 12 residues. The DNA of the CDR3 is TGTGCCAGTCACGACTCTAACTATGGCTACACCTTC. Encoded protein: CASHDSNYGYTF. The complete variable domain, with remaining parts taken from reference TRBV19 and TRBJ1-2, reads DGGITQSPKYLFRKEGQNVTLSCEQNLNHDAMYWYRQDPGQGLRLIYYSQIVNDFQKGDIAEGYSVSREKKESFPLTVTSAQKNPTAFYLCASHDSNYGYTFGSGTRLTVV.

A single count supports this clonotype. The J gene is TRBJ2-2, the V gene TRBV27; D is undetermined. Germline CDR1 reads MNHEY; CDR2 reads SMNVEV (reference sequence). V was trimmed by 8 bases and J by 6 bases, leaving 10 bases between them. The CDR3 has 12 amino acids. This CDR3 is CASSRAAGELFF. The CDR3 nucleotides read TGTGCCAGCTCTCGGGCTGCCGGGGAGCTGTTTTTT.

CDR3 in DNA: TGTGCCAGCAGCTTGGAGGGGGCCGGCGGGGAGCTGTTTTTT. Translation gives CASSLEGAGGELFF. The J gene is TRBJ2-2, the V gene TRBV7-6; D possibly corresponds to TRBD1 (7 bases). Deletions cut 3 bases from V and 7 bases from J, with 12 bases between. CDR3 length equals 14 residues. The germline V gene has CDR1 SGHVS and CDR2 FNYEAQ.

The rearrangement links TRBV7-8 to TRBJ2-1; 14 nucleotides agree with TRBD2. V was clipped by 5 bases and J by 10 bases; unmatched bases: 10. The CDR3 loop spans 16 amino acids. The germline V gene encodes CDR1 SGHVS and CDR2 FQNEAQ. CDR3 in amino acids: CASSPNTGLAGEEQFF. DNA of the CDR3: TGTGCCAGCAGCCCCAACACGGGACTAGCGGGAGAAGAGCAGTTCTTC.

This clonotype was seen only a few times. The chain has TRBV7-6 and TRBJ1-2; D is unresolved. The germline V and J ends were trimmed by 4 bases and 4 bases, with 7 bases remaining between them. CDR3 length: 12 amino acids. CDR1 SGHVS and CDR2 FNYEAQ come from the germline V gene. The CDR3 nucleotides are TGTGCCAGCAGCTCGGACGGCTATGGCTACACCTTC. It is translated as CASSSDGYGYTF.

This clonotype was seen just once. The V and J genes are TRBV19 and TRBJ2-5; perhaps TRBD1 as D (6 bases). The germline CDR1 and CDR2 sequences are LNHDA and SQIVND (reference sequence). The CDR3 totals 14 residues. This CDR3 reads CARRRQVPQETQYF. CDR3 coding DNA: TGTGCAAGACGACGACAGGTCCCTCAAGAGACCCAGTACTTC.

V usage is TRBV20-1 and J usage is TRBJ2-1, with D unresolved. This CDR3 region has 16 residues. From germline, CDR1 is DFQATT and CDR2 SNEGSKA (reference sequence). The ends were cut back, 2 bases at V and 0 bases at J, with 14 bases in the middle. In nucleotides, the CDR3 is TGCAGTGCTAGACCCGGACCTTCCTTCTCCTACAATGAGCAGTTCTTC. Translation: CSARPGPSFSYNEQFF.

This clonotype was seen many times. The V and J genes are TRBV7-8 and TRBJ2-7; a weak D match, TRBD1 (6 bases). Germline loops: CDR1 SGHVS, CDR2 FQNEAQ. The CDR3 runs 16 residues. The V end lost 5 bases, the J end lost 3 bases, and 20 bases lay between the germline ends. Here the CDR3 reads CASSLQEGVRDYEQYF. The CDR3 bases are TGTGCCAGCAGCCTCCAAGAGGGGGTACGGGACTACGAGCAGTACTTC.

The chain joins TRBV7-6 to TRBJ2-7, with D unresolved. Germline assignment: CDR1 SGHVS and CDR2 FNYEAQ. The CDR3 length is 14 residues. Trimming took 7 bases from V and 3 from J, leaving 16 bases between them. CDR3: CASTYSDPIYEQYF. The CDR3 DNA sequence: TGTGCCAGCACCTATTCCGATCCGATCTACGAGCAGTACTTC.

The rearrangement uses TRBV11-2 and TRBJ2-7; the match to TRBD1 covers 9 bases. Germline V gene sequence: CDR1 SGHAT, CDR2 FQNNGV. This CDR3 has 16 amino acids. J was trimmed by 6 bases and V by 1 base; bases with no gene match: 10. The chain's CDR3 is CASSLVPDRGEGEQYF. The CDR3 nucleotides read TGTGCCAGCAGCTTAGTGCCCGACAGGGGGGAAGGCGAGCAGTACTTC.

A few counts support this clonotype. CDR3 region: CASSLGETGGRTEAFF. In nucleotides, the CDR3 is TGTGCCAGCAGCTTAGGTGAGACAGGGGGCCGGACTGAAGCTTTCTTT. This chain connects TRBV7-9 to TRBJ1-1, with 10 bases matching TRBD1. This CDR3 comprises 16 residues. Germline lookup yields CDR1 SEHNR and CDR2 FQNEAQ (reference sequence). J was trimmed by 5 bases and V by 1 base; bases with no gene match: 7. The full variable domain, with the rest looked up from reference TRBV7-9 and TRBJ1-1, is DTGVSQNPRHKITKRGQNVTFRCDPISEHNRLYWYRQTLGQGPEFLTYFQNEAQLEKSRLLSDRFSAERPKGSFSTLEIQRTEQGDSAMYLCASSLGETGGRTEAFFGQGTRLTVV.

This clonotype was seen only a few times. The chain has TRBV7-2 and TRBJ2-1, with 12 bases that match TRBD2. Trimming took 4 bases from V and 6 from J; bases not matched to a gene: 4. The CDR3 length is 15 residues. Per germline, CDR1 SGHTA and CDR2 FQGNSA. The CDR3, as DNA: TGTGCCAGCAGCTCGACTAGCGGGGGTATCAATGAGCAGTTCTTC. Its translation: CASSSTSGGINEQFF.

This chain connects TRBV28 to TRBJ2-1; D uncertain. With 2 bases removed from V and 7 bases from J, the gap between germline ends came to 9 bases. This CDR3 contains 13 residues. The germline V gene has CDR1 MDHEN and CDR2 SYDVKM. The CDR3 spells CASSLSRVNEQFF. CDR3 coding DNA: TGTGCCAGCAGTTTAAGCAGAGTAAATGAGCAGTTCTTC.

V gene TRBV19 combines with J gene TRBJ1-2; maybe TRBD1 (6 bases). Germline assignment: CDR1 LNHDA and CDR2 SQIVND (reference sequence). Trimming removed 7 bases from V and 0 bases from J, with 21 bases in between. There are 17 residues in the CDR3. The CDR3 is CASTSLSEGGSNYGYTF. CDR3 in DNA: TGTGCCAGTACCAGCTTGTCGGAGGGGGGATCTAACTATGGCTACACCTTC.

V gene TRBV27 combines with J gene TRBJ2-1, with unresolved D. CDR3 length equals 13 residues. V lost 0 bases and J lost 4, with 4 bases in between. CDR1 MNHEY and CDR2 SMNVEV come from the germline V gene (reference sequence). For the CDR3, the DNA is TGTGCCAGCAGTTTATCGAAGTACAATGAGCAGTTCTTC. It codes for CASSLSKYNEQFF.

This clonotype was seen a few times. V and J are TRBV6-1 and TRBJ1-6; 9 nucleotides align to TRBD1. J lost 10 bases, V lost 1 base, and 11 bases had no gene match. The CDR3 length is 17 residues. Germline lookup yields CDR1 MNHNS and CDR2 SASEGT. DNA of the CDR3: TGTGCCAGCAGTGAAGTTTATTCCGGGACAGGGAGGTCACCCCTCCACTTT. Residues: CASSEVYSGTGRSPLHF.

The chain carries TRBV6-6 and TRBJ1-1; D remains unclear. Between the trimmed V and J ends, which lost 5 bases and 8 bases, there was a span of 9 bases. This CDR3 has 11 residues. Germline lookup yields CDR1 MNHNY and CDR2 SVGAGI (reference sequence). The CDR3 bases are TGTGCCAGCAGTACTCGGACCGAAGCTTTCTTT. It codes for CASSTRTEAFF.